A single TCR beta chain is shown here with its context. This clonotype was recorded at least ten times. Its binding antigen is unknown. Base qualities were left out, and no much larger clone turns up one base away. Cut back by 1 base and 2 bases, the V and J ends lie 4 bases apart. The CDR3 goes from the cysteine to the phenylalanine over 13 residues. Only CDR3 DNA is held: 39 bases, read in frame from base 1. Per the germline V gene, MNHNS is the CDR1 and SASEGT is the CDR2. The intended sense of this specimen's time point label: newly diagnosed GD, antithyroid drugs for less than 3 months. For both TCR sequencing and RNA sequencing, RNA was extracted from PBMCs in TRIzol. The diagnosis of Graves' disease was made according to American Thyroid Association guidelines. Recruitment of patients was carried out at an endocrinology department in Xi'an, China. Each patient gave 7 to 9.5 milliliters of peripheral blood, collected in an EDTA anticoagulant tube. Ficoll Paque Plus density gradient separation was used to isolate PBMCs, and no additional T cell sorting was done. RNA quality was checked with an Agilent 2100 Bioanalyzer and agarose gel, and concentration with a NanoDrop 2000.

This specimen belongs to a study of regulatory T cells in long-lasting Graves disease (dated by TCRdb to the early 2020s). Describing the broader study: Newly diagnosed Graves' disease patients had taken antithyroid drugs for less than 3 months. Patients with persistent Graves' disease were compared with patients with newly diagnosed Graves' disease using TCR sequencing and RNA sequencing of peripheral blood. The study was registered as a clinical trial and conducted in China. A total of around 33 samples were covered by TCR sequencing, comprising approximately 13 persistent and around 20 newly diagnosed Graves' disease patients.

The research as a whole found: Because the primary lesion, thyroid tissue, could not be accessed, the study looked at peripheral blood alone. TRBV28, TRBJ1-2 and TRBJ2-5 were preferentially used in persistent disease, while TRBV20-1 and TRBJ2-1 were favored in newly diagnosed disease. As a limitation, the authors acknowledged that the small sample size may reduce accuracy. More public clonotypes were shared among persistent patients (around 3,000) than among newly diagnosed patients (over 900). Sequencing and analysis were restricted to the TCR beta chain. Compared with newly diagnosed patients, patients with persistent Graves' disease had lower TCR Shannon entropy and fewer highly expanded clones, which suggests clonal expansion.

Receptor libraries were prepared by multiplex PCR. TCRdb lists the instrument as Illumina HiSeq 4000. To build TCR beta libraries, CDR3 regions were amplified by Arm-PCR using iRepertoire HTBI primers. Before sequencing, the PCR products underwent gel purification. Concerning the study's data processing: Across samples, fewer than 70 TRBV and 14 TRBJ segments were identified and used for gene usage analysis of CDR3 amino acid clonotypes. Filtered high-quality paired reads were merged into contigs using COPE and FqMerger. BLAST was used to align contigs to IMGT TRBV, TRBD and TRBJ reference genes, and CDR3 was defined according to IMGT. Any clonotype with a frequency above 0.1% was counted as a highly expanded clone. Shannon entropy was used to measure repertoire diversity, and the Gini coefficient was used to measure V-J evenness. Clonotypes shared by more than one individual were considered public. TCRdb reanalyzed the raw reads on its own, using fastp at Q25 for trimming and MiXCR for clone calling, and kept in-frame beta chains. Rows with a matching CDR3 protein are joined into one entry that keeps the most common DNA and genes. For this entry, the V and J calls and clone size follow TCRdb and not the study's own pipeline. The sample records a few hundred thousand distinct CDR3 sequences, around 19% of which are singletons. Around 13% of the sample goes to the ten largest clones.

These data were also filed under a second study, of T cells in Graves' hyperthyroidism and ophthalmopathy. The second study reports: Stable Graves' hyperthyroidism was defined as the absence of progression to ophthalmopathy over 18 months of follow-up. Hyperthyroidism patients were newly diagnosed, had a disease duration of under 2 months, and were aged 18 to 65 years. The study excluded patients with uncontrolled infections, other autoimmune diseases, pregnancy or lactation. Diagnoses were based on clinical symptoms, serum thyroxine and TRAb, thyroid ultrasound and orbital computed tomography. A first-round RT-PCR of the TCR CDR3 used the HTBI primer set with the Qiagen OneStep RT-PCR kit. Most expanded thyroid clonotypes (frequency above 0.001) were also detected in blood, a finding suggesting that blood repertoires may reflect thyroid immune responses. In cross-validation, a model built on a 13 V-J signature told ophthalmopathy apart from stable hyperthyroidism with about 90% sensitivity and roughly 82% specificity, and in testing the same model reached 80%/75%. In validation, the model predicted progression to ophthalmopathy with around 71% sensitivity and less than 80% specificity, a median of approximately 6.5 months before onset. To identify TCR V-J signatures that set the groups apart, the researchers used a discovery cohort of approximately 98 patients, made up of 40 to 45 with Graves' ophthalmopathy and approximately 57 with stable Graves' hyperthyroidism. Whether ophthalmopathy could be predicted prospectively was tested in an independent validation cohort made up of 18 hyperthyroidism patients plus 17 patients who later progressed to ophthalmopathy. For training and testing, the roughly 97 patients in the discovery cohort were randomly divided in a 7:3 ratio. The study also compared thyroid tissue and blood T-cell repertoires from over 5 Graves' hyperthyroidism patients. Once sampling was done, hyperthyroidism patients were given methimazole at a starting dose of 30 mg daily, whereas ophthalmopathy patients were given high-dose intravenous methylprednisolone. Libraries were constructed in a second round of multiplex PCR, after which size selection and purification were performed. Paired-end sequencing of the libraries was performed with 100 bp reads on an Illumina HiSeq2000. SOAPnuke was used to process the raw data, removing reads that contained adapters or uncalled bases, had a mean Phred below 15, or lacked an exact match to the constant primer or identifier. High-quality paired reads were merged using COPE v1.2.5, and each unique nucleotide sequence was defined as a clonotype. MiTCR v1.1 was used to align the clonotypes against IMGT TRBV, TRBD and TRBJ reference segments. The analysis was restricted to V-J combinations with a frequency above 0.0001, which together covered about 99% of the repertoires. A TCS score was defined as the ratio of F50 (clonal expansion) to E x V (chaos), with BLOSUM62-based TCRdist applied between CDR3 peptides within each V-J. Welch's t-statistics and random forest reduced around 510 V-J features to roughly 13, which were used in a naive Bayes classifier (R e1071). Sample size was not statistically predetermined, and blinding of investigators to group allocation was not performed. TCR Vbeta CDR3 sequencing of 140 or so peripheral blood samples (under 45 ophthalmopathy, roughly 74 hyperthyroidism and around 17 progressor patients) is reported in the paper.

Sequenced here: peripheral blood mononuclear cells (PBMCs), sampled at new diagnosis, from a patient treated with antithyroid drugs. The clonotype originates from a young woman with Graves disease. Donor details come from another sample of the same person, matched by shared clones. The V and J genes are TRBV6-1 and TRBJ2-3, with the D gene too uncertain to name. The base sequence is TGTGCCAGCAGTGAAGACAACACAGATACGCAGTATTTT. This is translated as CASSEDNTDTQYF.